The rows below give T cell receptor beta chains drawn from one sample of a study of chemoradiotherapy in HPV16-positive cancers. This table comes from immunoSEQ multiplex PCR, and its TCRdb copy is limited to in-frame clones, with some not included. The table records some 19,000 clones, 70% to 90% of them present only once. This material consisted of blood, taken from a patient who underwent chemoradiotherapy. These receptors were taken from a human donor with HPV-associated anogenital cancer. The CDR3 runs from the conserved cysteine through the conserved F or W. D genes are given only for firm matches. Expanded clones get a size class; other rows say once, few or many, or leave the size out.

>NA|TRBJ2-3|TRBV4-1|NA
CASSQDWGRDTQYF
TGCGCCAGCAGCCAAGACTGGGGGCGGGATACGCAGTATTTT
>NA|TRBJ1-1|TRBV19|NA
CASSIEAERQRQAFF
TGTGCCAGTAGTATAGAGGCGGAGAGACAGAGGCAAGCTTTCTTT
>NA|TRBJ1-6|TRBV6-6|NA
CASRTGEVGGNSPLHF
TGTGCCAGCAGAACTGGGGAAGTTGGGGGTAATTCACCCCTCCACTTT
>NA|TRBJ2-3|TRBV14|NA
CASSQWSDTQYF
TGTGCCAGCAGCCAATGGTCAGATACGCAGTATTTT
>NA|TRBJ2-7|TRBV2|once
CASRPGMTYEQYF
TGTGCCAGCAGGCCGGGAATGACCTACGAGCAGTACTTC
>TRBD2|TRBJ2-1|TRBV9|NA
CASSAGLAGADEQFF
TGTGCCAGCAGCGCGGGACTAGCGGGGGCGGATGAGCAGTTCTTC
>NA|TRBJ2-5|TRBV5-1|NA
CASSLATGGLYQETQYF
TGCGCCAGCAGCTTGGCGACAGGAGGATTGTACCAAGAGACCCAGTACTTC
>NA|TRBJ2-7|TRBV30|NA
CAWSRRTDSRNEQYF
TGTGCCTGGAGTAGAAGGACAGATTCTAGGAACGAGCAGTACTTC
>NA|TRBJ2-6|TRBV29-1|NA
CSVGLSSGANVLTF
TGCAGCGTTGGGTTGAGCTCTGGGGCCAACGTCCTGACTTTC
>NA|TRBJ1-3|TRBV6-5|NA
CASSYRGAIGNTIYF
TGTGCCAGCAGTTACAGGGGGGCAATCGGAAACACCATATATTTT
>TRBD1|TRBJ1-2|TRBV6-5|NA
CASRRQGALSGYTF
TGTGCCAGCAGGCGACAGGGGGCCCTCTCTGGCTACACCTTC
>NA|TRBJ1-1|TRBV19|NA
CASISRTGLGEAFF
TGTGCCAGTATCTCACGAACAGGGTTAGGTGAAGCTTTCTTT
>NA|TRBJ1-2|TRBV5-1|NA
CASSLVGFGYTF
TGCGCCAGCAGCTTGGTTGGATTTGGCTACACCTTC
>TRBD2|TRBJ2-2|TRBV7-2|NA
CASSPIAGGGTGELFF
TGTGCCAGCAGCCCGATAGCGGGAGGGGGCACCGGGGAGCTGTTTTTT
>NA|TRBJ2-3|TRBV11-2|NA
CASSPPGRGTQYF
TGTGCCAGCAGCCCCCCGGGAAGGGGAACGCAGTATTTT
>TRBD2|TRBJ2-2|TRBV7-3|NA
CASSPWTSGSTGELFF
TGTGCCAGCAGCCCTTGGACTAGCGGGAGCACCGGGGAGCTGTTTTTT
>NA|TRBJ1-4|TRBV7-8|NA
CASSALQGHREKLFF
TGTGCCAGCAGCGCCTTACAGGGCCATCGTGAAAAACTGTTTTTT
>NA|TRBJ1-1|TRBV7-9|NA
CASSAGAVNTEAFF
TGTGCCAGCTCGGCGGGGGCGGTGAACACTGAAGCTTTCTTT
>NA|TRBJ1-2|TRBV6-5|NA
CASRYRGAYGYTF
TGTGCCAGCCGTTACCGAGGGGCCTATGGCTACACCTTC
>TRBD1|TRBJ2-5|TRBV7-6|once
CASSSRGWETQYF
TGTGCCAGCAGCTCCAGGGGGTGGGAGACCCAGTACTTC
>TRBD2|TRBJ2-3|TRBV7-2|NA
CASSLGAGLDTQYF
TGTGCCAGCAGCTTGGGAGCGGGGCTGGATACGCAGTATTTT
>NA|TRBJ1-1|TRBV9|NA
CASSRMGSGANTEAFF
TGTGCCAGCAGCAGAATGGGGTCGGGGGCGAACACTGAAGCTTTCTTT
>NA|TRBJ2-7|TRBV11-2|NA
CASNLRGEQYF
TGTGCCAGCAACTTACGGGGCGAGCAGTACTTC
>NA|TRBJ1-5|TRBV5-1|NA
CASSVFPESNQPQHF
TGCGCCAGCAGCGTATTCCCAGAGAGCAATCAGCCCCAGCATTTT
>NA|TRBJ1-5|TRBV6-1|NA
CASSEGAGDRSNQPQHF
TGTGCCAGCAGTGAAGGGGCAGGTGATAGGTCCAATCAGCCCCAGCATTTT
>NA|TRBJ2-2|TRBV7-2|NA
CASSPPMNTGELFF
TGTGCCAGCAGCCCCCCCATGAACACCGGGGAGCTGTTTTTT
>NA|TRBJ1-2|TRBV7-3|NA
CASSLNSEVNYGYTF
TGTGCCAGCAGCTTAAACAGTGAAGTAAACTATGGCTACACCTTC
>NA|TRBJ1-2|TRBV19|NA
CASSPASGEGGYTF
TGTGCCAGTAGCCCGGCGAGCGGGGAAGGTGGCTACACCTTC
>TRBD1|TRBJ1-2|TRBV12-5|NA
CASGWVTGSRNGYTF
TGTGCTAGTGGTTGGGTGACAGGGTCAAGGAATGGCTACACCTTC
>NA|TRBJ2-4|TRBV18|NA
CASSPNSNIQYF
TGTGCCAGCTCACCCAACAGTAACATTCAGTACTTC
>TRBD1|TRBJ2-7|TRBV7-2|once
CASSSGTGIYEQYF
TGTGCCAGCAGCTCCGGGACAGGGATCTACGAGCAGTACTTC
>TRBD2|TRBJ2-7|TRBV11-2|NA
CASAPSGTSGVYEQYF
TGTGCCAGCGCCCCGTCCGGGACTAGCGGGGTGTACGAGCAGTACTTC